Shown below are 20 T cell receptor beta chains from a single sample sequenced in a study of cytomegalovirus exposure and HLA in healthy donors (dated by TCRdb to the late 2010s). Receptor libraries were prepared by the immunoSEQ multiplex PCR assay. The multiplex PCR relied on a mix of 60 forward primers for TCR Vbeta segments and 13 reverse primers for TCR Jbeta segments. Here the immuneACCESS table is served through TCRdb, limited to in-frame sequences with V and J called. Missing clones are a known gap in these copies; in checked studies unresolved V genes cover under half, and the rest lacks a known reason. Within this sample are around 170,000 clones, with approximately 78% of them counted one time only. The leading ten clones occupy roughly 0.8% of the sample. The specimen was PBMCs. These receptors all stem from a woman between 18 and 29 years old in good health and CMV-seronegative.

This chain connects TRBV14 to TRBJ1-1; D is perhaps TRBD1 (6 bases). V dropped 0 bases and J dropped 1 base, with 12 bases sitting between them. The CDR3 has 16 residues. Germline V gene data show CDR1 as SGHDN and CDR2 as FVKESK. CDR3 nucleotides: TGTGCCAGCAGCCAAGAACTGGGACATTGGAACACTGAAGCTTTCTTT. Amino acids: CASSQELGHWNTEAFF.

This chain joins TRBV10-3 and TRBJ2-1, with TRBD2 matching over 9 bases. CDR3 length: 15 residues. Per the germline V gene, CDR1 is ENHRY and CDR2 is SYGVKD. Trimming at V came to 6 bases and at J to 6 bases, leaving 9 bases not matched to a gene. As DNA, the CDR3 is TGTGCCATCAGGCCGCGTGGAGCGGGAGGCAATGAGCAGTTCTTC. It codes for CAIRPRGAGGNEQFF.

The gene calls are TRBV30 and TRBJ1-3, with unresolved D. The CDR3 contains 13 residues. Germline CDR1 GTSNPN, CDR2 SVGIG (reference sequence). Trimming left V 3 bases short and J 0 bases short, with 6 bases between. The DNA of the CDR3 is TGTGCCTGGAGCTACGGCTCTGGAAACACCATATATTTT. Amino acid sequence: CAWSYGSGNTIYF.

In this sample, this clone turned up a few times. CDR3 loop: CASSLGQGGNQPQHF. As DNA, the CDR3 is TGCGCCAGCAGCTTGGGACAGGGTGGCAATCAGCCCCAGCATTTT. V and J are TRBV5-1 and TRBJ1-5; 7 bases are a match to TRBD1. Germline loops: CDR1 SGHRS, CDR2 YFSETQ. The CDR3 extends over 15 amino acids. The V and J ends lost 0 bases and 2 bases, in that order; junction bases with no gene match: 2.

This clone showed up just once. The V call is TRBV5-1, the J call TRBJ2-7; TRBD2 aligns across 7 bases. The CDR3 is 14 residues long. Losses at the gene ends were 1 base for V and 6 bases for J; bases not matched to a gene: 7. The germline V gene encodes CDR1 SGHRS and CDR2 YFSETQ. As DNA, the CDR3 is TGCGCCAGCAGCTTGAGAGCGGGGAAAGGCGAGCAGTACTTC. Its translation: CASSLRAGKGEQYF.

This sequence joins TRBV28 and TRBJ1-2; 9 nucleotides align to TRBD1. This CDR3 has 16 amino acids. Looked up from germline, CDR1 is MDHEN and CDR2 is SYDVKM. V lost 4 bases, J lost 4 bases, and 10 bases stayed unmatched. CDR3 DNA: TGTGCCAGCAGTTCTATCGCCGGGACAGGGTCCTATGGCTACACCTTC. This translates into CASSSIAGTGSYGYTF.

This rearrangement joins TRBV10-3 to TRBJ1-3, with TRBD1 matching 9 bases. This CDR3 is 15 amino acids long. The germline CDR1 and CDR2 sequences are ENHRY and SYGVKD. V lost 4 bases and J lost 2; bases outside the gene matches: 3. The CDR3: CAISAGTGTGNTIYF. The CDR3 DNA is TGTGCCATCAGTGCCGGGACAGGGACTGGAAACACCATATATTTT.

V is TRBV9 and J is TRBJ2-1; 12 bases agree with TRBD2. The ends lost 3 bases at V and 2 bases at J; junction bases unmatched: 0. The CDR3 contains 15 residues. Looked up from germline, CDR1 is SGDLS and CDR2 is YYNGEE. The CDR3 region has the DNA TGTGCCAGCAGCGGGACTAGCGGGGCCTACAATGAGCAGTTCTTC. This codes for CASSGTSGAYNEQFF.

This clone has a handful of counts. This chain uses TRBV5-1 with TRBJ1-4; possibly TRBD1 for D (5 bases). The CDR3 is made up of 17 amino acids. Germline V gene sequence: CDR1 SGHRS, CDR2 YFSETQ. V was cut by 0 bases and J by 5 bases, with 17 bases left in between. The DNA of the CDR3 is TGCGCCAGCAGCTTGGCCGGGGACTCAGCCGGAAATGAAAAACTGTTTTTT. It encodes CASSLAGDSAGNEKLFF.

V and J are TRBV28 and TRBJ2-7, with TRBD2 as a possible D gene (5 bases). Germline V gene data show CDR1 as MDHEN and CDR2 as SYDVKM. Trimming cost V 6 bases and J 7 bases, with 16 bases left between them. This CDR3 spans 13 amino acids. CDR3 coding DNA: TGTGCCAGCAGGGGCCGGAGGAAGGTAGAGCAGTACTTC. Amino acid sequence: CASRGRRKVEQYF.

This sequence joins TRBV4-1 and TRBJ2-1; a weak D match, TRBD2 (6 bases). CDR1 and CDR2 from the germline V gene are MGHRA and YSYEKL. V lost 0 bases, J lost 1 base, and 13 bases lay in between. CDR3 length: 17 amino acids. CDR3 protein: CASSQDPLGGSYNEQFF. For the CDR3, the DNA is TGCGCCAGCAGCCAAGATCCGCTGGGGGGATCCTACAATGAGCAGTTCTTC.

This chain joins TRBV7-9 and TRBJ2-3, with D perhaps TRBD1 (6 bases). There are 15 residues in the CDR3. Trimming stripped 8 bases from V and 0 bases from J, with 15 bases between. Germline lookup yields CDR1 SEHNR and CDR2 FQNEAQ (reference sequence). The CDR3 DNA reads as TGTGCCAGCGGGTACAGGGCGCCTAGCACAGATACGCAGTATTTT. Protein: CASGYRAPSTDTQYF.

The chain has TRBV2 and TRBJ1-3; D remains unclear. Per germline, CDR1 SNHLY and CDR2 FYNNEI. This CDR3 is built from 15 residues. Trimming pared 8 bases from V and 1 base from J, leaving 15 bases between. The CDR3 bases are TGTGCCAGCCTAAAGGAGGGAGGATCTGGAAACACCATATATTTT. Its protein is CASLKEGGSGNTIYF.

The chain combines TRBV27 with TRBJ1-5; 7 positions match TRBD1. The junction had 4 bases not matched to a gene; V was cut back by 3 bases and J by 2 bases. This CDR3 is 15 amino acids long. Germline V gene lookup returns CDR1 MNHEY and CDR2 SMNVEV (reference sequence). This CDR3 reads CASSLTGWGNQPQHF. The CDR3 bases are TGTGCCAGCAGTTTGACAGGGTGGGGCAATCAGCCCCAGCATTTT.

The chain employs TRBV4-1 and TRBJ2-1, with 12 bases identical to TRBD2. With 0 bases clipped from V and 8 bases from J, the junction kept 5 bases outside the gene matches. This CDR3 contains 16 residues. CDR1 is MGHRA and CDR2 is YSYEKL in the germline V gene. The CDR3, as DNA: TGCGCCAGCAGCCAAGACAGACTAGCGGGAGTGGATGAGCAGTTCTTC. It is translated as CASSQDRLAGVDEQFF.

The V and J genes are TRBV13 and TRBJ2-3; 14 bases are shared with TRBD2. CDR3 length: 18 amino acids. The trim removed 5 bases at V and 3 bases at J, leaving 10 bases unmatched. Germline CDR1 and CDR2: PRHDT and FYEKMQ (reference sequence). CDR3 residues: CASSLGTSGSSLTDTQYF. The CDR3 DNA reads TGTGCCAGCAGCCTGGGGACTAGCGGGAGTTCCTTGACAGATACGCAGTATTTT.

The gene calls are TRBV18 and TRBJ2-7; 7 bases line up with TRBD1. The germline V gene encodes CDR1 KGHSH and CDR2 LQKENI. J gave up 5 bases and V 6 bases, and 10 bases lay outside the gene matches. CDR3 length equals 14 residues. CDR3 sequence: CASSHPGTANEQYF. As DNA, the CDR3 is TGTGCCAGCTCGCACCCCGGGACAGCTAACGAGCAGTACTTC.

The rearrangement uses TRBV5-1 and TRBJ2-5, with D tentatively TRBD1 (6 bases). The germline V gene encodes CDR1 SGHRS and CDR2 YFSETQ. The CDR3 spans 13 residues. Trimming cost V 4 bases and J 2 bases, with 9 bases left between them. The CDR3 reads CASSVGQQETQYF. For the CDR3, the DNA is TGCGCCAGCAGCGTAGGACAGCAAGAGACCCAGTACTTC. Using reference TRBV5-1 and TRBJ2-5 for the parts outside the CDR3, the full variable domain is KAGVTQTPRYLIKTRGQQVTLSCSPISGHRSVSWYQQTPGQGLQFLFEYFSETQRNKGNFPGRFSGRQFSNSRSEMNVSTLELGDSALYLCASSVGQQETQYFGPGTRLLVL.

Note on this clone: At one of its ends the junction is not consistent with the germline gene, which may arise from a read error. CDR3 DNA sequence: TGTGCCAGCTCACCCGAGGGGCGGGGGCCTACAGGTACGCAGTATTTT. Protein sequence: CASSPEGRGPTGTQYF. The gene calls are TRBV18 and TRBJ2-3; a weak D match, TRBD2 (7 bases). Germline CDR1 and CDR2: KGHSH and LQKENI. The CDR3 is 16 amino acids.

The J gene is TRBJ2-1, the V gene TRBV29-1, with 8 bases matching TRBD2. There are 13 residues in the CDR3. Germline V gives CDR1 SQVTM, CDR2 ANQGSEA. V was clipped by 6 bases and J by 6 bases; unmatched bases: 7. The CDR3 DNA sequence: TGCAGCGTGGATGCGGGGGGCGGCAATGAGCAGTTCTTC. This translates into CSVDAGGGNEQFF.